This T cell receptor (beta chain) was recorded in a study of blood T cell repertoires in COVID-19. On the study more broadly: The origin of the acute and convalescent COVID-19 samples was the United States, Italy and Spain. The analysed material was cDNA or gDNA that came from T cells, B-cell-depleted T cells, or PBMCs.

Original data processing: Amplified reference gene primers provided the basis for estimating nucleated cell counts. Sequencing used immunoSEQ multiplex PCR; TCRdb keeps in-frame clones, though not all of them. Clone size and the V and J calls come from that table; the DNA yielded D and trimming. Counted here are under 150,000 clones, about 86% occurring once; the ten biggest clones make up approximately 9.1%. Sequencing input: peripheral blood. The origin of this receptor is a woman aged 55 to 70 with active or convalescent COVID-19.

The CDR3 protein is CASEIDVKLFF. In DNA form, the CDR3 reads TGTGCCAGTGAGATAGATGTAAAACTGTTTTTT. This chain uses TRBV12-3 or TRBV12-4 with TRBJ1-4; no firm D call. CDR3 size: 11 residues. The V end was cut by 9 bases, the J end by 10 bases, with 12 bases between.